The 2 T cell receptor beta chains in this list originate from one sample, sequenced in a study of blood T cells in healthy people across ages (dated by TCRdb to the mid-2010s). Libraries came from 5' RACE. Sequencer: Illumina HiSeq 2500. The second PCR ran for roughly 7 to 11 cycles and used a J-beta primer mix along with a sample-barcoded 5' primer. The raw public data were reprocessed by TCRdb itself: fastp quality trimming at Q25, MiXCR clonotype calling, in-frame beta chains only. Each entry is one CDR3 protein sequence, shown with its most common DNA and genes. The sample table lists approximately 960,000 distinct CDR3 sequences, around 29% of them with a count of one. The biggest ten clones account for roughly a tenth of the sample. The same specimen was also included in a second study, on T cells of mothers and their children.

The sequencing sample was made of blood. The receptors shown here come from a woman in her thirties or forties in good health.

This clonotype was detected many times. Germline is not matched at one junction end, which may reflect a read error. This chain links TRBV7-2 with TRBJ2-5; no clear D gene. The germline V gene encodes CDR1 SGHTA and CDR2 FQGNSA. This CDR3 has 13 residues. The CDR3 DNA follows: TGCGCCAGCAGCTCCTCGTACCAAGAGACCCAGTACTTC. Residues: CASSSSYQETQYF.

This clonotype has just a few counts. Germline and junction disagree at one end, which may indicate a read error. V usage is TRBV5-1 and J usage is TRBJ2-5; 8 nucleotides align to TRBD1. The V gene's germline CDR1 is SGHRS and CDR2 YFSETQ. This CDR3 spans 16 amino acids. Written as DNA, the CDR3 is TGCGCCAGCAGCCTGCTCCGACAGGGGCGGCAAGAGGCCCAGTACTTC. Amino acids: CASSLLRQGRQEAQYF.